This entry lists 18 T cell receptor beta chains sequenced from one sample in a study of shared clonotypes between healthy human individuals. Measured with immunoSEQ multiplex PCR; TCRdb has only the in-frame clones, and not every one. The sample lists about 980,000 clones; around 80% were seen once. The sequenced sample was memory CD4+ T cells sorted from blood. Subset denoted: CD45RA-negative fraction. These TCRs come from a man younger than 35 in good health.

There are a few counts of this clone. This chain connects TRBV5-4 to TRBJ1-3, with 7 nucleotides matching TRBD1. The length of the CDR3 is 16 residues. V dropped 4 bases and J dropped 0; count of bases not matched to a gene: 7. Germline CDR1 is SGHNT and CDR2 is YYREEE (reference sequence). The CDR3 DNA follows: TGTGCCAGCAGCCAGGGGGGACAGCTCTCTGGAAACACCATATATTTT. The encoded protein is CASSQGGQLSGNTIYF.

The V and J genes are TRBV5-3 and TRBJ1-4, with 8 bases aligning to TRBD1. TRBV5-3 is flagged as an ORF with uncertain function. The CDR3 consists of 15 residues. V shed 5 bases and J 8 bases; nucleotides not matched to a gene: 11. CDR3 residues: CARSHDRGFREKLFF. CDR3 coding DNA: TGTGCCAGAAGTCATGACAGGGGTTTTAGGGAAAAACTGTTTTTT.

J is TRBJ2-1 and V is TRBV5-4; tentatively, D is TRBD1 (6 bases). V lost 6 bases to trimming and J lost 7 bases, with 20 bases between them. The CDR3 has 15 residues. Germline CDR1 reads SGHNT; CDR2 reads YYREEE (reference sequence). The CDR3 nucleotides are TGTGCCAGCACCTTAGACAGGATCGGCGTGAATGAGCAGTTCTTC. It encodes CASTLDRIGVNEQFF.

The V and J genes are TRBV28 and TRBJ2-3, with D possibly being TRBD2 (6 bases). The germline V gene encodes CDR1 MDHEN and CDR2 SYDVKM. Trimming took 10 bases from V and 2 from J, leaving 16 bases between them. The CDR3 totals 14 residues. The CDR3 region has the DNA TGTGCCACCAAGGAACGGGGGACCACAGATACGCAGTATTTT. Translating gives CATKERGTTDTQYF.

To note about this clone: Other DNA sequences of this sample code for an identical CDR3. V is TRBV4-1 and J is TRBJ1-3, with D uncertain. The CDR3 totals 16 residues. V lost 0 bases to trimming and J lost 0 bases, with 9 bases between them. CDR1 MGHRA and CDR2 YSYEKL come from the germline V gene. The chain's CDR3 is CASSQDPPGSGNTIYF. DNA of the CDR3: TGCGCCAGCAGCCAAGATCCGCCAGGCTCTGGAAACACCATATATTTT.

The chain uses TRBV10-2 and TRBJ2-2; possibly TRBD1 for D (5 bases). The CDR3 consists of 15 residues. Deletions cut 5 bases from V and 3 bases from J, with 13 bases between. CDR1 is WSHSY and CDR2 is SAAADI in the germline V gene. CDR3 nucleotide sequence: TGCGCCAGCAGTCTATCTGGGGCCTACACCGGGGAGCTGTTTTTT. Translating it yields CASSLSGAYTGELFF.

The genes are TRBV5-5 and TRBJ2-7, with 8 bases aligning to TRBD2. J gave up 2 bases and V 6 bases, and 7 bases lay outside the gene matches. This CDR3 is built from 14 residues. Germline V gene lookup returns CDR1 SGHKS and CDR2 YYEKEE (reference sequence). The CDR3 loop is CASTATSGTYEQYF. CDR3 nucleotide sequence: TGTGCCAGCACGGCAACTAGCGGTACCTACGAGCAGTACTTC.

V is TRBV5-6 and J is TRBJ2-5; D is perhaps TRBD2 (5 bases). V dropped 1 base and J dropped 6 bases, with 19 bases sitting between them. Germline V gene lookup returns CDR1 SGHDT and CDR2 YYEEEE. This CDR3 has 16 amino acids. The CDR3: CASSLRLAPPPQTQYF. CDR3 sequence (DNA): TGTGCCAGCAGCTTGAGGCTAGCCCCACCCCCACAGACCCAGTACTTC.

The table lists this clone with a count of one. CDR3 in amino acids: CASSFTGQAGNSPLHF. Here the CDR3 DNA reads TGCGCCAGCAGCTTTACCGGACAGGCAGGAAATTCACCCCTCCACTTT. V and J are TRBV5-1 and TRBJ1-6; 7 bases are a match to TRBD1. J was trimmed by 7 bases and V by 2 bases; bases with no gene match: 9. The CDR3 runs to 16 residues. Germline assignment: CDR1 SGHRS and CDR2 YFSETQ.

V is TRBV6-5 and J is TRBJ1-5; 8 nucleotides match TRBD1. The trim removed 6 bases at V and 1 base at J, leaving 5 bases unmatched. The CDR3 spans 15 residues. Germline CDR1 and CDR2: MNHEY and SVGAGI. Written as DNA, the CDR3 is TGTGCCAGCAGCGGGACAGGCACAAGCAATCAGCCCCAGCATTTT. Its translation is CASSGTGTSNQPQHF.

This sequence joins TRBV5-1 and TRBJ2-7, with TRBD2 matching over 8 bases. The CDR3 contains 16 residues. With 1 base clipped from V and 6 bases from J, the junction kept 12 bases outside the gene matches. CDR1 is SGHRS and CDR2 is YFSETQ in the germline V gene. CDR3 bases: TGCGCCAGCAGCTTGTCGCAAGGGACTAGAATAACCGAGCAGTACTTC. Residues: CASSLSQGTRITEQYF.

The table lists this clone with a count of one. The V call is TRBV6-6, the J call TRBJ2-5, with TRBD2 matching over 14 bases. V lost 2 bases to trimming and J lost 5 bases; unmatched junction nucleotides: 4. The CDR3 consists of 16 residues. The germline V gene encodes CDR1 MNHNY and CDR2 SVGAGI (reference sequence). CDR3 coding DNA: TGTGCCAGCAGTTACCCGGGACTAGCGGGAGACGAGACCCAGTACTTC. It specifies CASSYPGLAGDETQYF.

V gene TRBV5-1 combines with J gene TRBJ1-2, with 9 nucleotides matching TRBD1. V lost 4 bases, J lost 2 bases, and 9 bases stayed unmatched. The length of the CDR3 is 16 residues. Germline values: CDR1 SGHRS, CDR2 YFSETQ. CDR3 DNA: TGCGCCAGCAGCCCTCTTCCCGGGACAGGGAACTATGGCTACACCTTC. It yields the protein CASSPLPGTGNYGYTF.

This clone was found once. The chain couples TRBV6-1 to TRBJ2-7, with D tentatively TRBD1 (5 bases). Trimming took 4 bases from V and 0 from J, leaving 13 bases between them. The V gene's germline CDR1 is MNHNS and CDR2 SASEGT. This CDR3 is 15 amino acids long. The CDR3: CASSGRQRSSYEQYF. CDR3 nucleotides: TGTGCCAGCAGTGGGCGACAGAGGAGCTCCTACGAGCAGTACTTC.

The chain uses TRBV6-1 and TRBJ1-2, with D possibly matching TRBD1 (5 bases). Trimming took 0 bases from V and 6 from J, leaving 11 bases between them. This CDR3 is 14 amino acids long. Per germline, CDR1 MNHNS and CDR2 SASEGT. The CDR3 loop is CASSEAGVKNGYTF. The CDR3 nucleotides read TGTGCCAGCAGTGAAGCAGGGGTGAAGAATGGCTACACCTTC.

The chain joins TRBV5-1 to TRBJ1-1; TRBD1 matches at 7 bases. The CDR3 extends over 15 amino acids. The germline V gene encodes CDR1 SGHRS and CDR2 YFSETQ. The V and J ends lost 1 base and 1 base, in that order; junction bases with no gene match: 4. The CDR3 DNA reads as TGCGCCAGCAGCTTGACCCGGACAGGGAACACTGAAGCTTTCTTT. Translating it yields CASSLTRTGNTEAFF.

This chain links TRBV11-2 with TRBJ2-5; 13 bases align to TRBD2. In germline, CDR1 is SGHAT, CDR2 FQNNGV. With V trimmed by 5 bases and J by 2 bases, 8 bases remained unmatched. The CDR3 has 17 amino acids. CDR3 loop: CASSPLPGLAGQETQYF. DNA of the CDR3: TGTGCCAGCAGCCCCTTACCGGGACTAGCGGGACAAGAGACCCAGTACTTC.

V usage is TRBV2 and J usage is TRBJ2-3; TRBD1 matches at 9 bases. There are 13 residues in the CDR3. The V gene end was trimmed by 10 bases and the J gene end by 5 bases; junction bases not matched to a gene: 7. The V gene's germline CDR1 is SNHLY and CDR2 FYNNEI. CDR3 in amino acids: CATSGQGQDTQYF. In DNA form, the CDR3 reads TGTGCCACCTCGGGACAGGGTCAAGATACGCAGTATTTT. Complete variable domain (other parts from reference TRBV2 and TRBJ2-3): EPEVTQTPSHQVTQMGQEVILRCVPISNHLYFYWYRQILGQKVEFLVSFYNNEISEKSEIFDDQFSVERPDGSNFTLKIRSTKLEDSAMYFCATSGQGQDTQYFGPGTRLTVL.